This T cell receptor (beta chain) was observed in a study of shared clonotypes between healthy human individuals. Positive CCR7 selection of CD45RO-negative cells yielded the naive CD8 cells, and terminally differentiated effector memory CD45RA+ cells were excluded. Worth noting for this clone: Other DNA variants within this sample encode the same CDR3.

This CDR3 has 15 residues. The V end lost 0 bases, the J end lost 2 bases, and 7 bases lay between the germline ends. From germline, CDR1 is MNHEY and CDR2 SVGAGI. Only in-frame clones appear in the TCRdb table, and some are missing; sequencing was by immunoSEQ multiplex PCR. The table lists some 2 million clones, approximately 95% of them singletons. The V and J genes are TRBV6-5 and TRBJ2-2, with a tentative D call TRBD2 (6 bases). This TCR came from a man aged 18 to 30 in good health. What was sequenced was naive CD8+ T cells sorted from blood. CDR3 amino acids: CASSYSRENTGELFF. CDR3 nucleotide sequence: TGTGCCAGCAGTTACTCGCGGGAAAACACCGGGGAGCTGTTTTTT.